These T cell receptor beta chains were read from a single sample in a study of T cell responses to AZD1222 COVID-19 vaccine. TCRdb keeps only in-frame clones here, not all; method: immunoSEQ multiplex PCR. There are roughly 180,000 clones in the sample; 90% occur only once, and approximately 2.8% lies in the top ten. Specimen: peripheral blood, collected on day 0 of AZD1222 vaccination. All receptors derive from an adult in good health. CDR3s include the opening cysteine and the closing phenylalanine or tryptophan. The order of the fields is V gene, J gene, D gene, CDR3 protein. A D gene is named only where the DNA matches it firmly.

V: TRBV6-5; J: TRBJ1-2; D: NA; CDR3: CASSYRQGGGYTF
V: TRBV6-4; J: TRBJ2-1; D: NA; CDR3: CASSPGTNNEQFF
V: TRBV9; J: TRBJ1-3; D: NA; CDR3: CASSVGRRGNTIYF
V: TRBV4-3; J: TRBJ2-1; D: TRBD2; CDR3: CASSQFSGGSYNEQFF
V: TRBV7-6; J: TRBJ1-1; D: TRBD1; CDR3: CASSSDRGNTEAFF
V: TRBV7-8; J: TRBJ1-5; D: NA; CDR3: CASSSLPGPDQPQHF
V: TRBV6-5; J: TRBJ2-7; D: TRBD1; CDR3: CASSPGQSLYEQYF
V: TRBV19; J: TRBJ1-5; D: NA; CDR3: CASSAPRGVPTFQHF
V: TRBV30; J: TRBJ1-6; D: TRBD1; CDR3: CAWSAAGGYSPLHF
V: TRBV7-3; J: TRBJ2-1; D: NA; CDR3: CASSLAVGGLPYNEQFF
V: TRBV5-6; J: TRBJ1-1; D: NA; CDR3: CASSLINRVTEAFF
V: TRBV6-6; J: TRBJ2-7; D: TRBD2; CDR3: CASVAGAGGQYF
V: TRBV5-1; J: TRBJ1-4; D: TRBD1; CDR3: CASTLTGVGTNEKLFF
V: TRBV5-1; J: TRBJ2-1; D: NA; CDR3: CASSLVANEQFF
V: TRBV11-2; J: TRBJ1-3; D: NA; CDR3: CASSPLTGQAGNTIYF
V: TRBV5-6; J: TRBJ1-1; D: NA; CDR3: CASSSFTERNTEAFF
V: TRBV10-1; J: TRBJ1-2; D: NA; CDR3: CASSDRANYGYTF